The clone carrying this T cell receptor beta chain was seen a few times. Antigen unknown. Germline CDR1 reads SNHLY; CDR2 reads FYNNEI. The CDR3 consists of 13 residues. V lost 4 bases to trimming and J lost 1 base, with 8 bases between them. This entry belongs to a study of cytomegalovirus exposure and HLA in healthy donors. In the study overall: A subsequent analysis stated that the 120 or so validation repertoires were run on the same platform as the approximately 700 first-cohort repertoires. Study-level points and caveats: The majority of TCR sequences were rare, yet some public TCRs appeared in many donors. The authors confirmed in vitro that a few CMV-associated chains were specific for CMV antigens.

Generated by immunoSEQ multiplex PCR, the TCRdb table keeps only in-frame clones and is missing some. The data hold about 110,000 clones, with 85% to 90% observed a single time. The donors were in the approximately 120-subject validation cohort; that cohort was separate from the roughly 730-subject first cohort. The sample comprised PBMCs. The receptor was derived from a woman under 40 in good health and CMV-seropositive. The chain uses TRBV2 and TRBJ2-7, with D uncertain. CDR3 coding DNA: TGTGCCAGCAGTGTTGGCAATTCCTACGAGCAGTACTTC. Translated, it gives CASSVGNSYEQYF.